Listed here are 30 T cell receptor beta chains from one sample, sequenced in a study of shared clonotypes between healthy human individuals. Assay used: immunoSEQ multiplex PCR; TCRdb lists only in-frame clones, some missing. The sample carries about 2 million clones, over 85% recorded once. Source material: naive CD4+ T cells sorted from blood. Subset described: CD45RA+ positively selected. These receptors were obtained from a man younger than 35 in good health.

The V and J genes are TRBV5-1 and TRBJ1-6; 9 bases align to TRBD1. CDR3 size: 14 residues. CDR1 and CDR2 from the germline V gene are SGHRS and YFSETQ. V gave up 1 base and J gave up 8 bases; unmatched junction bases: 1. The CDR3 is CASSLTGGYSPLHF. CDR3 bases: TGCGCCAGCAGCTTGACAGGGGGCTATTCACCCCTCCACTTT.

The chain recombines TRBV5-1 with TRBJ2-7; 7 bases agree with TRBD1. CDR1 and CDR2 from the germline V gene are SGHRS and YFSETQ. The CDR3 is 13 residues long. Trimming at V came to 4 bases and at J to 2 bases, leaving 3 bases not matched to a gene. The DNA of the CDR3 is TGCGCCAGCAGCGTAGGGACAGCCTACGAGCAGTACTTC. Protein: CASSVGTAYEQYF.

The rearrangement joins TRBV20-1 to TRBJ1-4; D call uncertain. CDR1 DFQATT and CDR2 SNEGSKA come from the germline V gene (reference sequence). V was cut by 8 bases and J by 8 bases, with 12 bases left in between. The CDR3 loop spans 11 amino acids. The CDR3 DNA sequence: TGCAGTACCCCAGGTGACGAAAAACTGTTTTTT. Protein product: CSTPGDEKLFF.

The rearrangement uses TRBV4-1 and TRBJ1-1; D might be TRBD1 (6 bases). Trimming pared 3 bases from V and 4 bases from J, leaving 18 bases between. The CDR3 loop spans 16 amino acids. Germline lookup yields CDR1 MGHRA and CDR2 YSYEKL. The CDR3 reads CASSQSERGASTEAFF. CDR3 bases: TGCGCCAGCAGCCAGTCGGAGCGGGGGGCGTCCACTGAAGCTTTCTTT.

This rearrangement joins TRBV19 to TRBJ1-2; 10 positions match TRBD1. CDR3 length: 13 amino acids. Germline CDR1 LNHDA, CDR2 SQIVND (reference sequence). V was pared by 6 bases and J by 8 bases, with 6 bases of the junction left unmatched. In DNA form, the CDR3 reads TGTGCCAGTAGCAAGGACAGGGGGGTAGGCTACACCTTC. Its translation is CASSKDRGVGYTF.

This sequence joins TRBV7-9 and TRBJ1-1; TRBD1 is a possible D gene (5 bases). V lost 4 bases to trimming and J lost 2 bases, with 17 bases between them. This CDR3 region has 16 residues. The V gene's germline CDR1 is SEHNR and CDR2 FQNEAQ (reference sequence). CDR3 amino acids: CASSSIGRDGNTEAFF. As DNA, the CDR3 is TGTGCCAGCAGCTCAATCGGTCGGGACGGAAACACTGAAGCTTTCTTT.

The chain carries TRBV27 and TRBJ2-7, with TRBD1 identical over 10 bases. The CDR3 consists of 14 residues. V was clipped by 6 bases and J by 6 bases; unmatched bases: 8. The germline gives CDR1 MNHEY, CDR2 SMNVEV (reference sequence). The CDR3 DNA reads as TGTGCCAGCAGGCGACAGGGGGCCGGCTCCGAGCAGTACTTC. Its protein product is CASRRQGAGSEQYF.

This chain connects TRBV25-1 to TRBJ1-4; the D gene is possibly TRBD1 (6 bases). Germline V lookup: CDR1 MGHDK, CDR2 SYGVNS. CDR3 size: 16 residues. V was trimmed by 4 bases and J by 0 bases, leaving 12 bases between them. In DNA form, the CDR3 reads TGTGCCAGCAGTGTCGGGGGGCAGGCAACTAATGAAAAACTGTTTTTT. Protein sequence: CASSVGGQATNEKLFF.

The V call is TRBV12-5, the J call TRBJ1-1; D remains unclear. The CDR3 contains 14 residues. V dropped 3 bases and J dropped 1 base, with 9 bases sitting between them. Germline loops: CDR1 LGHNT, CDR2 FRNRAP. The CDR3 reads CASGFYGSNTEAFF. The CDR3 DNA follows: TGTGCTAGTGGTTTCTATGGATCGAACACTGAAGCTTTCTTT.

This chain links TRBV28 with TRBJ2-4; D is ambiguous. The germline gives CDR1 MDHEN, CDR2 SYDVKM. V shed 5 bases and J shed 2 bases, with 13 bases lying between them. This CDR3 has 15 amino acids. The CDR3 spells CASSPYRSTKNIQYF. The CDR3 DNA reads TGTGCCAGCAGTCCTTATAGGAGTACCAAAAACATTCAGTACTTC.

The chain joins TRBV6-5 to TRBJ1-5, with TRBD1 matching 9 bases. Germline CDR1 reads MNHEY; CDR2 reads SVGAGI. V dropped 8 bases and J dropped 0; count of bases not matched to a gene: 5. The CDR3 covers 15 residues. The CDR3 loop is CASGRTGDSNQPQHF. In nucleotides, the CDR3 is TGTGCCAGCGGTAGGACAGGGGATAGCAATCAGCCCCAGCATTTT.

The chain carries TRBV5-4 and TRBJ1-6; TRBD1 might be the D (5 bases). With 0 bases removed from V and 6 bases from J, the gap between germline ends came to 16 bases. This CDR3 is built from 17 residues. CDR1 is SGHNT, CDR2 YYREEE, per germline (reference sequence). The DNA of the CDR3 is TGTGCCAGCAGCTTGGCGGGGAATGGGGGGAGTAATTCACCCCTCCACTTT. It encodes CASSLAGNGGSNSPLHF.

This chain joins TRBV4-1 and TRBJ1-4; no clear D gene. The length of the CDR3 is 15 residues. The germline gives CDR1 MGHRA, CDR2 YSYEKL. Trimming removed 0 bases from V and 7 bases from J, with 12 bases in between. CDR3 sequence (DNA): TGCGCCAGCAGCCAAGATGTCTGGCGCGGTGAAAAACTGTTTTTT. As protein: CASSQDVWRGEKLFF.

The sample holds one count of this clone. V and J are TRBV6-1 and TRBJ1-3; TRBD1 matches 7 bases. Germline CDR1 and CDR2: MNHNS and SASEGT. The CDR3 runs to 15 residues. V shed 7 bases and J 0 bases; nucleotides not matched to a gene: 6. The CDR3 region is CASTVTGFSGNTIYF. For the CDR3, the DNA is TGTGCCAGCACGGTGACAGGGTTCTCTGGAAACACCATATATTTT.

The chain is built from TRBV2 and TRBJ1-6; D not certain. The CDR3 sequence is 20 residues long. The germline CDR1 and CDR2 sequences are SNHLY and FYNNEI. Trimming removed 6 bases at V and 4 bases at J, with 28 bases between. The CDR3 nucleotides are TGTGCCAGCAGCCCCCTGGAGAATACATACTGGACTTCGTATAATTCACCCCTCCACTTT. Translated: CASSPLENTYWTSYNSPLHF.

The chain's CDR3 is CASNQVNTDTQYF. CDR3 DNA: TGTGCCAGCAACCAGGTGAACACAGATACGCAGTATTTT. This chain links TRBV2 with TRBJ2-3, with no clear D. Germline loops: CDR1 SNHLY, CDR2 FYNNEI. V gave up 7 bases and J gave up 2 bases, with 10 bases separating them. The CDR3 is 13 amino acids.

Concerning this clone: Additional DNA sequences in this sample encode the identical CDR3. V is TRBV5-1 and J is TRBJ2-7; TRBD1 agrees at 7 bases. The ends lost 4 bases at V and 2 bases at J; junction bases unmatched: 3. From germline, CDR1 is SGHRS and CDR2 YFSETQ. The CDR3 spans 13 residues. The CDR3 region is CASSTGTAYEQYF. The CDR3, as DNA: TGCGCCAGCAGCACGGGGACAGCCTACGAGCAGTACTTC. Looking up the rest from reference TRBV5-1 and TRBJ2-7 gives the full variable domain: KAGVTQTPRYLIKTRGQQVTLSCSPISGHRSVSWYQQTPGQGLQFLFEYFSETQRNKGNFPGRFSGRQFSNSRSEMNVSTLELGDSALYLCASSTGTAYEQYFGPGTRLTVT.

V gene TRBV6-5 combines with J gene TRBJ2-5, with D perhaps matching TRBD2 (6 bases). The last part of the DNA fits TRBJ2-7 better; the J call may be wrong. In germline, CDR1 is MNHEY, CDR2 SVGAGI. The CDR3 loop spans 14 amino acids. CDR3 nucleotides: TGTGCCAGCAGTTCCCATGGCGGGGCCTACGAGCAGTACTTC. It encodes CASSSHGGAYEQYF.

The DNA of the CDR3 is TGTGCTAGTGGTTTGATGAGGGGTGAGGACTACAATGAGCAGTTCTTC. It yields the protein CASGLMRGEDYNEQFF. The chain recombines TRBV12-5 with TRBJ2-1; D is perhaps TRBD1 or TRBD2 (5 bases each). Germline CDR1 LGHNT, CDR2 FRNRAP. Trimming took off 2 bases at V and 3 bases at J, with 14 bases between the two ends. This CDR3 comprises 16 residues.

The rearrangement joins TRBV2 to TRBJ1-1; no reliable D call. Germline lookup yields CDR1 SNHLY and CDR2 FYNNEI. The CDR3 consists of 13 residues. V was cut by 5 bases and J by 0 bases, with 7 bases left in between. DNA for the CDR3: TGTGCCAGCAGTTCGACCCTGAACACTGAAGCTTTCTTT. It encodes CASSSTLNTEAFF.

The chain recombines TRBV6-1 with TRBJ1-1; D is unclear. The V gene's germline CDR1 is MNHNS and CDR2 SASEGT. The CDR3 has 18 amino acids. Trimming removed 2 bases at V and 0 bases at J, with 19 bases between. CDR3 residues: CASSEQWSGMMMNTEAFF. As DNA, the CDR3 is TGTGCCAGCAGTGAACAGTGGTCCGGGATGATGATGAACACTGAAGCTTTCTTT.

The chain employs TRBV5-1 and TRBJ1-4, with TRBD1 matching 8 bases. Unmatched junction bases numbered 7, after V lost 3 bases and J lost 6 bases. CDR1 and CDR2 (germline): SGHRS, YFSETQ. The CDR3 totals 15 residues. CDR3 loop: CASSSSGGRDEKLFF. In DNA form, the CDR3 reads TGCGCCAGCAGCTCTTCAGGGGGCAGAGATGAAAAACTGTTTTTT. Combining the CDR3 with reference TRBV5-1 and TRBJ1-4 gives the whole variable domain KAGVTQTPRYLIKTRGQQVTLSCSPISGHRSVSWYQQTPGQGLQFLFEYFSETQRNKGNFPGRFSGRQFSNSRSEMNVSTLELGDSALYLCASSSSGGRDEKLFFGSGTQLSVL.

The chain combines TRBV6-1 with TRBJ1-3, with 9 bases fitting TRBD1. V lost 1 base and J lost 1; bases outside the gene matches: 8. There are 18 residues in the CDR3. Germline values: CDR1 MNHNS, CDR2 SASEGT. CDR3: CASSEGTGEGRSGNTIYF. CDR3 sequence (DNA): TGTGCCAGCAGTGAAGGGACAGGGGAAGGAAGATCTGGAAACACCATATATTTT.

The J gene is TRBJ2-1, the V gene TRBV30, with 9 bases aligning to TRBD2. J was trimmed by 6 bases and V by 2 bases; bases with no gene match: 5. The CDR3 covers 14 residues. Germline CDR1 is GTSNPN and CDR2 is SVGIG (reference sequence). CDR3 in DNA: TGTGCCTGGAGTTCAGGACTAGCGAGCAATGAGCAGTTCTTC. Translation gives CAWSSGLASNEQFF.

The genes are TRBV6-5 and TRBJ2-7; TRBD1 is a possible D gene (7 bases). The CDR3 totals 16 residues. Deletions cut 0 bases from V and 4 bases from J, with 16 bases between. Germline V lookup: CDR1 MNHEY, CDR2 SVGAGI. DNA of the CDR3: TGTGCCAGCAGTTACTCCCCCGGAGGGGGCAGGTACGAGCAGTACTTC. Protein product: CASSYSPGGGRYEQYF.

This rearrangement joins TRBV18 to TRBJ2-5; D is uncertain. The CDR3 length is 13 residues. Trimming shortened V by 1 base and J by 5 bases, and 8 bases separated the two germline ends. The germline V gene encodes CDR1 KGHSH and CDR2 LQKENI. The CDR3, as DNA: TGTGCCAGCTCACCACTGCCCCGGGAGACCCAGTACTTC. Protein: CASSPLPRETQYF.

The V call is TRBV27, the J call TRBJ2-7; TRBD2 might be the D (6 bases). The germline V and J ends were trimmed by 4 bases and 4 bases, with 17 bases remaining between them. The CDR3 has 15 residues. Germline loops: CDR1 MNHEY, CDR2 SMNVEV (reference sequence). The chain's CDR3 is CASSWRTGEGYEQYF. CDR3 DNA: TGTGCCAGCAGTTGGAGGACGGGAGAGGGGTACGAGCAGTACTTC.

With respect to this clone: The same CDR3 is also encoded by other DNA sequences in this sample. The chain carries TRBV30 and TRBJ1-5; no clear D gene. The germline gives CDR1 GTSNPN, CDR2 SVGIG (reference sequence). The CDR3 length is 12 residues. Trimming pared 1 base from V and 3 bases from J, leaving 4 bases between. CDR3 protein: CAWSATNQPQHF. The CDR3 nucleotides read TGTGCCTGGAGTGCGACCAATCAGCCCCAGCATTTT.

This chain uses TRBV11-2 with TRBJ1-1, with a possible D match to TRBD1 (5 bases). With 5 bases removed from V and 2 bases from J, the gap between germline ends came to 12 bases. This CDR3 region has 14 residues. Germline CDR1 and CDR2: SGHAT and FQNNGV. The CDR3 DNA reads as TGTGCCAGCAGCCTTACGACAGAAAACACTGAAGCTTTCTTT. Translated, it gives CASSLTTENTEAFF.

Here the CDR3 DNA reads TGTGCCAGAAGCGCCTATTCTGGGGCCAACGTCCTGACTTTC. It translates to CARSAYSGANVLTF. The J gene is TRBJ2-6, the V gene TRBV7-5; the D call of TRBD2 is as the table states it, not checked on the DNA. TRBV7-5 is designated a pseudogene. The CDR3 is 14 amino acids.